A single T cell receptor (beta chain) is shown here with its context. Its antigen is currently unknown. Using quantitative 5'-RACE with molecular barcodes, the authors made TCR beta libraries. TCRdb fed the 5' RACE reads into MiXCR, producing one record per CDR3 protein. Of approximately 200,000 distinct CDR3 sequences in the sample, 13% were seen once. The ends were cut back, 3 bases at V and 3 bases at J, with 14 bases in the middle. CDR3 length: 15 residues. The data belong to a study of CD8 T cells in ankylosing spondylitis. Findings and limits, study-wide: In ankylosing spondylitis blood, a motif of several highly homologous TCR beta variants appeared characteristic.

The TCR was taken from a male donor with ankylosing spondylitis or in good health (not recorded which). The V and J genes are TRBV12-3 or TRBV12-4 and TRBJ2-5; D is possibly TRBD2 (7 bases). The sample was blood, either unsorted or a sorted T cell fraction (not recorded which). CDR3 in amino acids: CASSLDRGGEETQYF. DNA of the CDR3: TGTGCCAGCAGTTTGGATCGAGGGGGGGAAGAGACCCAGTACTTC.